The clone carrying this T cell receptor beta chain was detected a few times. This specimen belongs to a study of cytotoxic CD8 clonotypes in ibrutinib-treated CLL. Clones were read by immunoSEQ multiplex PCR, and TCRdb kept only the in-frame ones, dropping some. The sample shows approximately 330,000 clones, roughly 79% of them seen only once. This TCR was sampled from a human donor with chronic lymphocytic leukemia. The sample was PBMCs, taken before ibrutinib treatment.

The CDR3: CASSEGLIGELFF. The CDR3, as DNA: TGTGCCAGCAGTGAAGGTCTAATCGGGGAGCTGTTTTTT. This rearrangement joins TRBV2 to TRBJ2-2; no firm D call. The CDR3 sequence is 13 residues long. Per germline, CDR1 SNHLY and CDR2 FYNNEI. V was trimmed by 1 base and J by 7 bases, leaving 7 bases between them.